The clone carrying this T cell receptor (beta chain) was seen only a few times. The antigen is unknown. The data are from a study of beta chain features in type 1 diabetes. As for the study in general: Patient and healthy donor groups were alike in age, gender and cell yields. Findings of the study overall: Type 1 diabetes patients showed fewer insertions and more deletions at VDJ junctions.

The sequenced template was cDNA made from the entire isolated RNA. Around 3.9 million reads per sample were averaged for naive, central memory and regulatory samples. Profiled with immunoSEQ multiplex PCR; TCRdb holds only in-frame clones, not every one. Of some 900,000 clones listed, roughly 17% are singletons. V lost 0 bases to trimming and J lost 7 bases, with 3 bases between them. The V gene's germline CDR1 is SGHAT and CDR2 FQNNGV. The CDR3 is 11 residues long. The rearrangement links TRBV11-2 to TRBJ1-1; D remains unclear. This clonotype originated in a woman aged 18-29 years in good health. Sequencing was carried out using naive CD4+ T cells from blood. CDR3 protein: CASSLDGEAFF. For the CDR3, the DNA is TGTGCCAGCAGCTTAGACGGTGAAGCTTTCTTT.